This TCR beta chain was sequenced for a study of T cells in Graves' hyperthyroidism and ophthalmopathy. Authors of the study amplified TCR beta CDR3 regions from RNA transcripts. With the HTBI primer set, the TCR CDR3 went through a first round of RT-PCR. Via MiXCR, TCRdb re-called the multiplex PCR reads, giving one row per CDR3 protein. The sample shows about 640,000 distinct CDR3 sequences, around 20% of them seen only once. This clonotype came up a few times. This TCR was sampled from a man younger than 45 with Graves' ophthalmopathy. The specimen was blood.

DNA for the CDR3: TGTGCCAGCAGCCCCGGGACCTCCTCCGGCGAGCAGTACTTC. Translated: CASSPGTSSGEQYF. The rearrangement links TRBV3-1 to TRBJ2-7; perhaps D is TRBD1 or TRBD2 (5 bases each). V shed 4 bases and J shed 6 bases, with 16 bases lying between them. The V gene's germline CDR1 is LGHDT and CDR2 YNNKEL (reference sequence). The CDR3 loop spans 14 amino acids.